This T cell receptor (beta chain) comes out of a study of post-analysis software for immune sequencing data. Incorporated into the TCR beta cDNA libraries were unique molecular identifiers, which served to reduce PCR and sequencing biases. cDNA molecules numbering roughly 0.5 million came from roughly 1 to 10 million T cells. TCRdb reanalysed the PCR reads using MiXCR and keeps one entry per CDR3 protein. Seen here are fewer than 900,000 distinct CDR3 sequences, under 60% observed once, and the top ten hold roughly 4.9%. Study results and limitations: By F measure, samples from a shared preparation batch strongly co-clustered. Relative to controls, patients had five TRBV segments at higher frequency, with TRBV5-6, TRBV5-1 and TRBV20-1 among these.

Details on this clonotype: No antigen is known for it.

CDR3 length: 15 residues. Losses at the gene ends were 3 bases for V and 3 bases for J; bases not matched to a gene: 10. From germline, CDR1 is SQVTM and CDR2 ANQGSEA. The origin of this receptor is a girl aged 5-17 years with multiple sclerosis. Sample: blood. The genes are TRBV29-1 and TRBJ1-1; 7 nucleotides line up with TRBD1. In DNA form, the CDR3 reads TGCAGCGTTGATGTACAGGGGCACAGCCACACTGAAGCTTTCTTT. Translating gives CSVDVQGHSHTEAFF. Full variable domain (rest looked up from reference TRBV29-1 and TRBJ1-1): SAVISQKPSRDICQRGTSLTIQCQVDSQVTMMFWYRQQPGQSLTLIATANQGSEATYESGFVIDKFPISRPNLTFSTLTVSNMSPEDSSIYLCSVDVQGHSHTEAFFGQGTRLTVV.